These 14 T cell receptor beta chains came from one sample sequenced in a study of blood T cell repertoires in COVID-19. TCRdb's table, derived via immunoSEQ multiplex PCR, lists solely in-frame clones and lacks some. The repertoire holds 150,000 to 200,000 clones, approximately 87% seen once, with less than 25% in the top ten. The sample comprised peripheral blood. These receptors originate from a man in his 70s with active or convalescent COVID-19.

This chain joins TRBV28 and TRBJ1-1; 8 nucleotides match TRBD1. The V gene's germline CDR1 is MDHEN and CDR2 SYDVKM. Losses at the gene ends were 1 base for V and 0 bases for J; bases not matched to a gene: 4. The CDR3 sequence is 16 residues long. CDR3 DNA: TGTGCCAGCAGTTTATTCAGGGGGCTAGTGAACACTGAAGCTTTCTTT. Encoded protein: CASSLFRGLVNTEAFF.

The gene calls are TRBV5-1 and TRBJ2-7; TRBD1 matches at 7 bases. With V trimmed by 7 bases and J by 2 bases, 21 bases remained unmatched. This CDR3 region has 18 residues. CDR1 SGHRS and CDR2 YFSETQ come from the germline V gene. The CDR3, as DNA: TGCGCCAGCGCCCCTTGGCGGCAGGGGGAAAGGATTACCTACGAGCAGTACTTC. Its protein is CASAPWRQGERITYEQYF.

The sample holds one count of this clone. The J gene is TRBJ1-6, the V gene TRBV28, with a tentative D call TRBD1 (6 bases). This CDR3 spans 14 amino acids. Trimming took 6 bases from V and 7 from J, leaving 13 bases between them. Per germline, CDR1 MDHEN and CDR2 SYDVKM. The DNA of the CDR3 is TGTGCCAGCAGGGCGGGGGGCAAGAATTCACCCCTCCACTTT. Translation gives CASRAGGKNSPLHF.

In its sample, this clone was seen once. Here the CDR3 reads CASILKVGGTGELFF. The CDR3 coding sequence is TGTGCCAGCATCCTCAAGGTGGGAGGTACCGGGGAGCTGTTTTTT. This sequence joins TRBV7-2 and TRBJ2-2; a possible D gene is TRBD2 (6 bases). CDR1 and CDR2 from the germline V gene are SGHTA and FQGNSA. CDR3 size: 15 residues. With 7 bases removed from V and 5 bases from J, the gap between germline ends came to 17 bases.

Details on this clone: Other DNA sequences within the sample encode an identical CDR3. The J gene is TRBJ1-5, the V gene TRBV7-9; no firm D call. CDR1 and CDR2 from the germline V gene are SEHNR and FQNEAQ (reference sequence). The CDR3 totals 14 residues. Trimming took off 1 base at V and 1 base at J, with 5 bases between the two ends. The DNA for the CDR3 is TGTGCCAGCAGCTTAGGAGCGAGCAATCAGCCCCAGCATTTT. It is translated as CASSLGASNQPQHF.

On this clone: Additional DNA sequences in this sample encode the identical CDR3. V gene TRBV27 combines with J gene TRBJ1-6, with TRBD1 as a possible D gene (5 bases). The CDR3 spans 17 residues. V was trimmed by 5 bases and J by 0 bases, leaving 14 bases between them. The germline V gene has CDR1 MNHEY and CDR2 SMNVEV (reference sequence). The CDR3 DNA sequence: TGTGCCAGCAGTCCTCGGGGGAGACGCTCCTATAATTCACCCCTCCACTTT. Translating gives CASSPRGRRSYNSPLHF.

The chain recombines TRBV23-1 with TRBJ1-5; 8 bases match TRBD1. TRBV23-1 is designated an ORF whose function remains uncertain. The trim removed 0 bases at V and 3 bases at J, leaving 7 bases unmatched. This CDR3 spans 17 amino acids. CDR3 in amino acids: CASSQSFPGGVNQPQHF. The CDR3 bases are TGCGCCAGCAGTCAATCCTTTCCAGGGGGCGTCAATCAGCCCCAGCATTTT.

V gene TRBV13 combines with J gene TRBJ2-7; 12 bases map to TRBD2. This CDR3 comprises 17 residues. CDR1 PRHDT and CDR2 FYEKMQ come from the germline V gene (reference sequence). J lost 3 bases, V lost 1 base, and 7 bases had no gene match. This chain's CDR3 is CASSLALAGGPVYEQYF. The CDR3, as DNA: TGTGCCAGCAGCTTAGCGCTAGCGGGAGGGCCGGTCTACGAGCAGTACTTC.

The CDR3 sequence is CASSYSRQMSYEQYF. Written as DNA, the CDR3 is TGTGCCAGCAGTTACTCGAGGCAGATGTCCTACGAGCAGTACTTC. The chain couples TRBV6-2 or TRBV6-3 to TRBJ2-7; no clear D gene. Per germline, CDR1 MNHEY and CDR2 SVGEGT. Between the trimmed V and J ends, which lost 0 bases and 1 base, there was a span of 10 bases. CDR3 length equals 15 residues.

The rearrangement joins TRBV6-2 or TRBV6-3 to TRBJ1-6; D is uncertain. The CDR3 spans 15 residues. Germline V gene sequence: CDR1 MNHEY, CDR2 SVGEGT. Trimming stripped 2 bases from V and 5 bases from J, with 10 bases between. The CDR3 coding sequence is TGTGCCAGCAGTTACCAAGAGTTTAATAATTCACCCCTCCACTTT. Protein: CASSYQEFNNSPLHF.

The chain couples TRBV11-2 to TRBJ1-2; D is undetermined. Trimming removed 1 base from V and 5 bases from J, with 8 bases in between. The CDR3 covers 13 residues. Looked up from germline, CDR1 is SGHAT and CDR2 is FQNNGV. CDR3 sequence: CASSLGTAYGYTF. The CDR3, as DNA: TGTGCCAGCAGCTTAGGTACAGCATATGGCTACACCTTC.

CDR3 sequence reads: CASRETGHSNQPQHF. CDR3 in DNA: TGTGCCAGCAGAGAGACAGGGCATAGCAATCAGCCCCAGCATTTT. V usage is TRBV28 and J usage is TRBJ1-5; TRBD1 matches at 7 bases. The germline V gene encodes CDR1 MDHEN and CDR2 SYDVKM. V dropped 6 bases and J dropped 0; count of bases not matched to a gene: 5. CDR3 length: 15 amino acids.

This rearrangement joins TRBV7-7 to TRBJ2-1, with 9 bases that match TRBD2. Germline loops: CDR1 SSHAT, CDR2 FNYEAQ (reference sequence). The CDR3 sequence is 18 residues long. The chain's CDR3 is CASAPYQREDESYNEQFF. The CDR3 DNA reads as TGTGCTAGCGCCCCTTACCAGCGGGAGGACGAAAGCTACAATGAGCAGTTCTTC.

The chain couples TRBV18 to TRBJ2-7, with D unclear. CDR3 length: 13 amino acids. V lost 7 bases and J lost 0, with 10 bases in between. Per the germline V gene, CDR1 is KGHSH and CDR2 is LQKENI. DNA for the CDR3: TGTGCCAGCTGCCCCCCGGGCTCCTACGAGCAGTACTTC. This encodes CASCPPGSYEQYF.